A selection of T cell receptor beta chains follows, all from one sample in a study of T cells in Graves' hyperthyroidism and ophthalmopathy. TCRdb re-called the multiplex PCR reads through MiXCR, storing one row per CDR3 protein. The sample holds fewer than 450,000 distinct CDR3 sequences, about a sixth seen once. The specimen was blood. The receptors originated from a woman aged 25 to 45 with Graves' hyperthyroidism that later progressed to Graves' ophthalmopathy. The CDR3 runs from the conserved cysteine through the conserved F or W. A D gene is named only where the DNA matches it firmly. Clone sizes are given selectively: once, few, many, or a class where the clone is expanded.

D,size,V,J,DNA,CDR3
-,many,TRBV27,TRBJ1-5,TGTGCCAGCAGTCCGCAGTATAGCAATCAGCCCCAGCATTTT,CASSPQYSNQPQHF
TRBD1,-,TRBV4-1,TRBJ2-1,TGCGCCAGCACTTATACCGGGACAGGGTCTTACAATGAGCAGTTCTTC,CASTYTGTGSYNEQFF
-,few,TRBV5-1,TRBJ1-1,TGCGCCAGCAGCTTGAACAGGGTAATTACTGAAGCTTTCTTT,CASSLNRVITEAFF
-,many,TRBV11-2,TRBJ2-1,TGTGCCAGCAGCTTGACTAGTAGCTCCTACAATGAGCAGTTCTTC,CASSLTSSSYNEQFF
-,few,TRBV6-2/TRBV6-3,TRBJ1-5,TGTGCCAGCAGTTATTATAGCAATCAGCCCCAGCATTTT,CASSYYSNQPQHF
TRBD1,few,TRBV29-1,TRBJ1-2,TGCAGCGTTGTAAACGGGAGGGGGCGAAGCTTCTCCGGCTACACCTTC,CSVVNGRGRSFSGYTF
TRBD1,many,TRBV6-1,TRBJ1-1,TGTGCCAGCAGTACGGACAGGACCTTGTCGGCTTTCTTT,CASSTDRTLSAFF
-,many,TRBV15,TRBJ1-1,TGTGCCACCAGCAGAGATAGGGCCAGGAACACTGAAGCTTTCTTT,CATSRDRARNTEAFF
-,many,TRBV19,TRBJ1-1,TGTGCCAGTGGGGTAACGGGACCGACGGGGGCTGAAGCTTTCTTT,CASGVTGPTGAEAFF
TRBD1,many,TRBV6-1,TRBJ2-7,TGTGCCAGCAGTGATTTCTGGGACAGGGGTGGCGAGCAGTACTTC,CASSDFWDRGGEQYF
-,few,TRBV12-3/TRBV12-4,TRBJ2-2,TGTGCCAGCAGCTCCGTTGCGGCCGCGAACACCGGGGAGCTGTTTTTT,CASSSVAAANTGELFF
-,-,TRBV19,TRBJ2-5,TGTGCCAGTAGTCGTCGGCGGGGTACCCAAGAGACCCAGTACTTC,CASSRRRGTQETQYF
-,few,TRBV5-1,TRBJ2-5,TGCGCCTCACGGCCCACAGCCGGGTGGGAGACCCAGTACTTC,CASRPTAGWETQYF
TRBD2,-,TRBV2,TRBJ2-5,TGTGCCAGCAGGCCTAGCGGGGGAGAGACCCAGTACTTC,CASRPSGGETQYF
TRBD2,many,TRBV29-1,TRBJ2-3,TGCAGCGTTGAGATAGCGGGGGTGCAGTATTTT,CSVEIAGVQYF
-,many,TRBV7-8,TRBJ2-7,TGTGCCAGCAGCTTAGATCGGGGTTTGGCCTACGAGCAGTACTTC,CASSLDRGLAYEQYF
-,-,TRBV4-1,TRBJ1-2,TGCGCCAGCAGCCAAGTAGGGGGGAATGGCTACACCTTC,CASSQVGGNGYTF
-,many,TRBV27,TRBJ2-2,TGTGCCAGCAACGCTGCGTTAGAACCGTCCGGGGAGCTGTTTTTT,CASNAALEPSGELFF
TRBD1,many,TRBV3-1,TRBJ2-7,TGTGCCAGCAGCCAAGCCGGACAGGCCTACGAGCAGTACTTC,CASSQAGQAYEQYF
-,many,TRBV19,TRBJ2-1,TGTGCCAGTAGTATTAGCGGCTCATCCTACAATGAGCAGTTCTTC,CASSISGSSYNEQFF
TRBD2,-,TRBV2,TRBJ2-1,TGTGCCAGCAGTGAGCCGGGACTAGCGGGGGGCTCCATATACAATGAGCAGTTCTTC,CASSEPGLAGGSIYNEQFF
-,few,TRBV5-6,TRBJ2-3,TGTGCCAGCGTTGGGGGGGCGGGGAGCACAGATACGCAGTATTTT,CASVGGAGSTDTQYF
TRBD1,-,TRBV5-5,TRBJ2-4,TGTGCCAGCAGCTTGGCCCCGGGACAGGGGCCAAACATTCAGTACTTC,CASSLAPGQGPNIQYF
-,once,TRBV16,TRBJ2-5,TGTGCCAGCAGCCAGACCGGGGTTCAAGAGACCCAGTACTTC,CASSQTGVQETQYF
TRBD1,-,TRBV5-1,TRBJ2-2,TGCGCCAGCAGCTTAAGATCGACAGGGACCGGGGAGCTGTTTTTT,CASSLRSTGTGELFF
-,-,TRBV20-1,TRBJ2-3,TGCAGTGCTACACGGCCGAACCCTTATACGCAGTATTTT,CSATRPNPYTQYF
-,-,TRBV30,TRBJ2-7,TGTGCCTGGAGTGTTCTCGGGGGCACAGGGAGCTCCTACGAGCAGTACTTC,CAWSVLGGTGSSYEQYF
TRBD2,few,TRBV2,TRBJ2-1,TGTGCCGGCAGTGAAGCGCGGCCCAGCGGGGAAATCGCCCCCTACAATGAGCAGTTCTTC,CAGSEARPSGEIAPYNEQFF
TRBD1,many,TRBV12-3/TRBV12-4,TRBJ2-5,TGTGCCAGCAGTGGCCGACAGGGTAGGAAGACCCAGTACTTC,CASSGRQGRKTQYF
-,few,TRBV3-1,TRBJ2-7,TGTGCCAGCAGCCAAGAAGGTTCGGGCGAGCAGTACTTC,CASSQEGSGEQYF
TRBD2,many,TRBV11-1,TRBJ2-7,TGTGCCAGCAGCTTAGCGTCTGGACTAGCGGCAACCTACGAGCAGTACTTC,CASSLASGLAATYEQYF
TRBD2,-,TRBV6-1,TRBJ2-1,TGTGCCAGCAGTGAATTTCCGCTAGCGGGAGCAGCGGAGCAGTTCTTC,CASSEFPLAGAAEQFF
TRBD2,many,TRBV13,TRBJ2-6,TGTGCCAGCAGCCCTACGACTAGCGGGATTACTGGGGCCAACGTCCTGACTTTC,CASSPTTSGITGANVLTF
-,-,TRBV19,TRBJ1-6,TGTGCCAGTAGTATCGAGAGCTCCTATAATTCACCCCTCCACTTT,CASSIESSYNSPLHF
-,many,TRBV2,TRBJ1-4,TGTGCGCGAGGAGGACAGAAAACTAATGAAAAACTGTTTTTT,CARGGQKTNEKLFF
-,few,TRBV30,TRBJ2-2,TGTGCCTGGATACGGGATTACTACACCGGGGAGCTGTTTTTT,CAWIRDYYTGELFF
-,few,TRBV6-1,TRBJ2-5,TGTGCCAGAAATAGTTACTACCAAGAGACCCAGTACTTC,CARNSYYQETQYF
TRBD1,-,TRBV3-1,TRBJ2-4,TGTGCCAGCAGCCAACGCCAAGGGACAGGGGAGGCCAAAAACATTCAGTACTTC,CASSQRQGTGEAKNIQYF
TRBD1,many,TRBV18,TRBJ1-2,TGTGCCAGCTCACCGCCGACAGGGATCTATGGCTACACCTTC,CASSPPTGIYGYTF
TRBD1,many,TRBV5-6,TRBJ1-2,TGTGCCAGCAGCGAACTCGGGACAGGGGCACTTAACTATGGCTACACCTTC,CASSELGTGALNYGYTF
-,-,TRBV27,TRBJ2-3,TGTGCCAGCAGAATCGTGGGCGGGAGCACAGATACGCAGTATTTT,CASRIVGGSTDTQYF
TRBD1,many,TRBV12-3/TRBV12-4,TRBJ1-1,TGTGCCAGCAGTTTAGTGGGACAGGGTGGGGCTAGAGCTTTCTTT,CASSLVGQGGARAFF
-,many,TRBV27,TRBJ2-2,TGTGCCAGCAGTTTAGGAGGGGTTCAGGACACCGGGGAGCTGTTTTTT,CASSLGGVQDTGELFF
TRBD1,-,TRBV7-2,TRBJ2-1,TGTGCCAGCAGCGCACTTCGGGACAGTAACAACAATGAGCAGTTCTTC,CASSALRDSNNNEQFF
-,many,TRBV28,TRBJ2-5,TGTGCCAGCAGTTTTGTCGGGGGCGAAGAGACCCAGTACTTC,CASSFVGGEETQYF
-,many,TRBV19,TRBJ1-1,TGTGCCAGTACGGCAGAAGTGAACACTGAAGCTTTCTTT,CASTAEVNTEAFF
-,-,TRBV19,TRBJ1-2,TGTGCCAGTAGCAATATTGGGACTACCGGTCATGGCTACACCTTC,CASSNIGTTGHGYTF
-,-,TRBV11-2,TRBJ2-7,TGTGCCAGCAGCTTAGAAATTGGGGACTGGACCTACGAGCAGTACTTC,CASSLEIGDWTYEQYF
TRBD2,many,TRBV5-6,TRBJ2-5,TGTGCCAGCAGCTTGGAGGGCGGGGGAGGACTACGGACCGGTGAGACCCAGTACTTC,CASSLEGGGGLRTGETQYF
TRBD2,-,TRBV18,TRBJ2-1,TGTGCCAGTTCAAAGATTTCTAGCGGGAGTTTAGCCTACAATGAGCAGTTCTTC,CASSKISSGSLAYNEQFF
TRBD1,many,TRBV6-1,TRBJ1-2,TGTGCCAGCAGTTCTGACAGGGGCTATGGCTACACCTTC,CASSSDRGYGYTF
-,few,TRBV25-1,TRBJ2-7,TGTGCCAGCAGTGAGCGGGCAAACTCCTACGAGCAGTACTTC,CASSERANSYEQYF
-,many,TRBV5-1,TRBJ2-5,TGCGCCAGCAGCTTTCGAAGAGAAGAGACCCAGTACTTC,CASSFRREETQYF
-,-,TRBV20-1,TRBJ2-7,TGCAGTGGGACACAAGGAGGATACGAGCAGTACTTC,CSGTQGGYEQYF
-,-,TRBV7-2,TRBJ1-2,TGTGCCAGCAGCGTTCAGACAGGAGAGAATGGCTACACCTTC,CASSVQTGENGYTF
TRBD1,-,TRBV7-2,TRBJ1-4,TGTGCCAGCAGCTTGAATGGGACAGGGGCAACTAATGAAAAACTGTTTTTT,CASSLNGTGATNEKLFF
-,many,TRBV28,TRBJ2-5,TGTGCCAGCAGTTTTTACATGGAGCAAGAGACCCAGTACTTC,CASSFYMEQETQYF